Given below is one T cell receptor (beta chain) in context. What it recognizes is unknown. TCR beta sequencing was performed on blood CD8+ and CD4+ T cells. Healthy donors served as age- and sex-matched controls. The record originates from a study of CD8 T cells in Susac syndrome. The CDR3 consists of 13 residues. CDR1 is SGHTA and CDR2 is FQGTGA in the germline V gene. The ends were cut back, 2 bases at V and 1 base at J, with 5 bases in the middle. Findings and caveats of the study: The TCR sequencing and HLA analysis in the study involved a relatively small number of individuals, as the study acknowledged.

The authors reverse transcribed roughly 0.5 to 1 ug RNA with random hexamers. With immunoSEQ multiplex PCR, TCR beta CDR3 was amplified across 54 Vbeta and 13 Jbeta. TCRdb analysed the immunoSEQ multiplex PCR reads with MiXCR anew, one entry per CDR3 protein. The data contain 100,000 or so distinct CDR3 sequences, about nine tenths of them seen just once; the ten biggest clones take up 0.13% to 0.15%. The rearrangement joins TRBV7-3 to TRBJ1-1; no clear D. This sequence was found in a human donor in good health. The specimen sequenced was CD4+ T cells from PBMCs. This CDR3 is CASSLWWNTEAFF. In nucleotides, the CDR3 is TGTGCCAGCAGCTTATGGTGGAACACTGAAGCTTTCTTT.